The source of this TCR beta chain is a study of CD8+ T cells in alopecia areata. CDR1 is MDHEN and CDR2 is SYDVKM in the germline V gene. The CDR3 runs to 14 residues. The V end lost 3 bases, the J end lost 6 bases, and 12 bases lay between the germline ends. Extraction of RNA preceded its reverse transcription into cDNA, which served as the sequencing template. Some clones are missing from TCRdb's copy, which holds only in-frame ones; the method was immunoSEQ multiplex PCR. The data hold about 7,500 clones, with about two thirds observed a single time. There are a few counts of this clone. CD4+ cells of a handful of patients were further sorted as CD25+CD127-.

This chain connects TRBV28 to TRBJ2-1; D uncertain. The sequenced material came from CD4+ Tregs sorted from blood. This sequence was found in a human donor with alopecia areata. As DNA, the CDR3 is TGTGCCAGCAGTTTGGAGTTGTTAGGCAATGAGCAGTTCTTC. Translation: CASSLELLGNEQFF.